These 31 T cell receptor beta chains were sequenced from one sample in a study of T-cell memory formation after mild COVID-19 (dated by TCRdb to about 2021). The method was 5' RACE. This sample was sequenced with an Illumina NovaSeq 6000. TCRdb reran the public reads through fastp at Q25 and MiXCR, keeping productive beta chains. Records with the same CDR3 protein are collapsed into one entry carrying the most frequent genes and DNA. This sample is represented by under 450,000 distinct CDR3 sequences; around an eighth of them were singletons. Together, the top ten hold about 20% of the sample. The sequencing sample was made of PBMCs or a T cell subset sorted from them (not recorded which). The receptors come from a man between 18 and 29 years old who had mild COVID-19 (a few samples of this study predate the infection). The sample titles of this study are shuffled in the database, so cell type and time point are left out; the donor was told from shared clones.

The chain recombines TRBV3-1 with TRBJ2-2, with 11 nucleotides matching TRBD1. From germline, CDR1 is LGHDT and CDR2 YNNKEL (reference sequence). This CDR3 has 14 residues. Trimming took 6 bases from V and 10 from J; bases not matched to a gene: 7. CDR3 sequence: CASSLGQGATELFF. The DNA for the CDR3 is TGTGCCAGCAGTCTCGGACAGGGGGCTACGGAGCTGTTTTTT.

This chain joins TRBV6-2 or TRBV6-3 and TRBJ1-1; 8 nucleotides align to TRBD1. Trimming removed 3 bases from V and 5 bases from J; junction bases left unmatched: 2. The CDR3 is made up of 13 amino acids. Germline CDR1 is MNHEY and CDR2 is SVGEGT. The CDR3 DNA follows: TGTGCCAGCAGTTATACAGGGGGGACTGAAGCTTTCTTT. It codes for CASSYTGGTEAFF.

This clonotype appeared many times. The chain links TRBV5-1 to TRBJ2-1; 9 bases match TRBD2. CDR1 is SGHRS, CDR2 YFSETQ, per germline. V lost 0 bases, J lost 7 bases, and 5 bases stayed unmatched. CDR3 length: 15 amino acids. DNA of the CDR3: TGCGCCAGCAGCTTGGAATTAGCGGGGGTAAATGAGCAGTTCTTC. This translates into CASSLELAGVNEQFF.

The V and J genes are TRBV7-9 and TRBJ2-7, with D perhaps matching TRBD1 or TRBD2 (6 bases each). V gave up 3 bases and J gave up 5 bases, with 14 bases separating them. The CDR3 has 14 amino acids. CDR1 and CDR2 (germline): SEHNR, FQNEAQ (reference sequence). For the CDR3, the DNA is TGTGCCAGCAGCTTGACGGGGGCGGAAAACGAGCAGTACTTC. This codes for CASSLTGAENEQYF.

This clonotype was seen ten or more times. Sequence at one end of the junction differs from germline and may be a read error. The chain carries TRBV5-1 and TRBJ2-1, with 8 bases aligning to TRBD2. There are 12 residues in the CDR3. CDR1 and CDR2 from the germline V gene are SGHRS and YFSETQ. CDR3 bases: TGTGCCAGCAGTCTAGCGGGCAATGAGCAGTTCTTC. As protein: CASSLAGNEQFF. Combining the CDR3 with reference TRBV5-1 and TRBJ2-1 gives the whole variable domain KAGVTQTPRYLIKTRGQQVTLSCSPISGHRSVSWYQQTPGQGLQFLFEYFSETQRNKGNFPGRFSGRQFSNSRSEMNVSTLELGDSALYLCASSLAGNEQFFGPGTRLTVL.

This clonotype has just one count. The chain joins TRBV24-1 to TRBJ2-1; TRBD1 or TRBD2 may be the D gene (5 bases each). CDR1 KGHDR and CDR2 SFDVKD come from the germline V gene. The CDR3 spans 11 residues. V lost 10 bases, J lost 9 bases, and 12 bases lay in between. The CDR3 region is CATNGGGEQFF. Written as DNA, the CDR3 is TGTGCCACGAACGGTGGGGGTGAGCAGTTCTTC.

The CDR3 here is CASSLALSRGTEAFF. Here the CDR3 DNA reads TGTGCCAGCAGCTTAGCGCTCTCTAGGGGGACGGAAGCTTTCTTT. This chain connects TRBV7-9 to TRBJ1-1, with D maybe TRBD1 (6 bases). Trimming removed 0 bases at V and 8 bases at J, with 16 bases between. Germline CDR1 reads SEHNR; CDR2 reads FQNEAQ (reference sequence). This CDR3 region has 15 residues.

This clonotype was seen a few times. The chain combines TRBV12-3 or TRBV12-4 with TRBJ1-1, with 7 bases aligning to TRBD1. The CDR3 is 16 residues long. Trimming removed 3 bases from V and 2 bases from J; junction bases left unmatched: 9. The CDR3 protein is CASSFPRGTVNTEAFF. In nucleotides, the CDR3 is TGTGCCAGCAGTTTCCCCAGGGGGACGGTAAACACTGAAGCTTTCTTT.

V and J are TRBV9 and TRBJ2-2, with D possibly matching TRBD1 (5 bases). The CDR3 runs 14 residues. From germline, CDR1 is SGDLS and CDR2 YYNGEE. The germline V and J ends were trimmed by 1 base and 7 bases, with 11 bases remaining between them. Written as DNA, the CDR3 is TGTGCCAGCAGCGTAAGCAGGGCCGGCGGGGAGCTGTTTTTT. It is translated as CASSVSRAGGELFF.

The V gene is TRBV28, the J gene TRBJ2-7; TRBD1 matches at 9 bases. Germline V lookup: CDR1 MDHEN, CDR2 SYDVKM. The junction had 4 bases not matched to a gene; V was cut back by 2 bases and J by 5 bases. The CDR3 has 14 amino acids. CDR3 DNA sequence: TGTGCCAGCAGTTTAAGGGACAGGGTACACGAGCAGTACTTC. Amino acid sequence: CASSLRDRVHEQYF.

This clonotype was seen more than once but under ten times. The rearrangement links TRBV7-2 to TRBJ2-3; 7 bases agree with TRBD2. With 4 bases clipped from V and 4 bases from J, the junction kept 8 bases outside the gene matches. Germline V CDR1 and CDR2: SGHTA, FQGNSA. The CDR3 totals 15 residues. This CDR3 is CASSSWERGSDTQYF. The CDR3 DNA is TGTGCCAGCAGCTCCTGGGAGCGGGGTTCAGATACGCAGTATTTT.

This clonotype was found many times. CDR3 sequence reads: CASSFRGSQETQYF. The CDR3 nucleotides read TGTGCCAGCAGCTTTCGTGGGTCCCAAGAGACCCAGTACTTC. The V gene is TRBV5-5, the J gene TRBJ2-5; no clear D. This CDR3 is built from 14 residues. CDR1 is SGHKS and CDR2 is YYEKEE in the germline V gene (reference sequence). V lost 2 bases and J lost 1, with 9 bases in between. Filled out from reference TRBV5-5 and TRBJ2-5, the complete variable domain reads DAGVTQSPTHLIKTRGQQVTLRCSPISGHKSVSWYQQVLGQGPQFIFQYYEKEERGRGNFPDRFSARQFPNYSSELNVNALLLGDSALYLCASSFRGSQETQYFGPGTRLLVL.

The rearrangement uses TRBV7-8 and TRBJ2-7; D tentatively fits TRBD1 or TRBD2 (5 bases each). The germline gives CDR1 SGHVS, CDR2 FQNEAQ. The CDR3 is 15 amino acids. Trimming shortened V by 5 bases and J by 3 bases, and 17 bases separated the two germline ends. In nucleotides, the CDR3 is TGTGCCAGCAGCCCAAGTTGGGGGAAACTCTACGAGCAGTACTTC. Translated: CASSPSWGKLYEQYF.

This clonotype was seen a handful of times. The chain has TRBV5-1 and TRBJ1-2; D remains unclear. Germline assignment: CDR1 SGHRS and CDR2 YFSETQ. The CDR3 loop spans 15 amino acids. Trimming took 2 bases from V and 4 from J, leaving 15 bases between them. As DNA, the CDR3 is TGCGCCAGCAGCTTTGTAGGCAGCGAAATCTATGGCTACACCTTC. As protein: CASSFVGSEIYGYTF.

This clonotype has a handful of counts. The J gene is TRBJ1-2, the V gene TRBV4-2, with TRBD1 as a possible D gene (5 bases). The V gene lost 4 bases and the J gene lost 2 bases, with 14 bases spanning the gap. Germline V CDR1 and CDR2: LGHNA, YNFKEQ. This CDR3 is built from 15 residues. The CDR3 DNA reads as TGTGCCAGCAGCCCCACAGGACCGATGAACTATGGCTACACCTTC. Its translation: CASSPTGPMNYGYTF.

Only a few counts were recorded for this clonotype. J is TRBJ1-2 and V is TRBV29-1; D uncertain. Trimming took 3 bases from V and 5 from J, leaving 13 bases between them. CDR1 is SQVTM, CDR2 ANQGSEA, per germline. The CDR3 covers 13 residues. As DNA, the CDR3 is TGCAGCGTTGACCAGGCGGACCTATATGGCTACACCTTC. Its protein is CSVDQADLYGYTF.

This clonotype showed up just a few times. The CDR3 region has the DNA TGTGCCAGCAGTGAACTTCCCCCCACCGGGGAGCTGTTTTTT. It yields the protein CASSELPPTGELFF. The chain couples TRBV6-1 to TRBJ2-2; D remains ambiguous. V lost 2 bases and J 4 bases, leaving 8 bases between the germline ends. CDR3 length: 14 residues. Per germline, CDR1 MNHNS and CDR2 SASEGT.

There are a few counts of this clonotype. The chain recombines TRBV4-1 with TRBJ2-7; possible D gene TRBD1, 5 bases. Germline CDR1 reads MGHRA; CDR2 reads YSYEKL. CDR3 size: 15 residues. V was cut by 0 bases and J by 3 bases, with 12 bases left in between. The CDR3 loop is CASSQEQATVYEQYF. CDR3 nucleotide sequence: TGCGCCAGCAGCCAAGAACAAGCGACAGTCTACGAGCAGTACTTC.

This clonotype was observed a few times. The chain joins TRBV5-1 to TRBJ1-2; 8 positions agree with TRBD1. The CDR3 sequence is 17 residues long. The V gene end was trimmed by 0 bases and the J gene end by 6 bases; junction bases not matched to a gene: 13. Germline CDR1 is SGHRS and CDR2 is YFSETQ. Here the CDR3 reads CASSLVYRGKGKNGYTF. CDR3 DNA: TGCGCCAGCAGCTTGGTCTACAGGGGGAAGGGGAAGAATGGCTACACCTTC.

This clonotype has a count of ten or more. The chain employs TRBV7-6 and TRBJ2-4; 11 bases map to TRBD1. Germline V gene data show CDR1 as SGHVS and CDR2 as FNYEAQ. V lost 5 bases and J lost 0; bases outside the gene matches: 9. CDR3 length: 18 residues. CDR3 in DNA: TGTGCCAGCAGCCTCCGGACAGGGGGCTCCCGAGCCAAAAACATTCAGTACTTC. Its translation: CASSLRTGGSRAKNIQYF. Using reference TRBV7-6 and TRBJ2-4 for the parts outside the CDR3, the full variable domain is GAGVSQSPRYKVTKRGQDVALRCDPISGHVSLYWYRQALGQGPEFLTYFNYEAQQDKSGLPNDRFSAERPEGSISTLTIQRTEQRDSAMYRCASSLRTGGSRAKNIQYFGAGTRLSVL.

Many counts were recorded for this clonotype. The V call is TRBV9, the J call TRBJ2-4; a possible D gene is TRBD2 (5 bases). Germline V gene sequence: CDR1 SGDLS, CDR2 YYNGEE. This CDR3 region has 16 residues. Trimming removed 0 bases from V and 0 bases from J, with 10 bases in between. The CDR3, as DNA: TGTGCCAGCAGCGTAGGTCGGGATTTAGCCAAAAACATTCAGTACTTC. It encodes CASSVGRDLAKNIQYF. The complete variable domain, with remaining parts taken from reference TRBV9 and TRBJ2-4, reads DSGVTQTPKHLITATGQRVTLRCSPRSGDLSVYWYQQSLDQGLQFLIQYYNGEERAKGNILERFSAQQFPDLHSELNLSSLELGDSALYFCASSVGRDLAKNIQYFGAGTRLSVL.

The V and J genes are TRBV7-9 and TRBJ1-1; D is unclear. Germline V gene data show CDR1 as SEHNR and CDR2 as FQNEAQ (reference sequence). Trimming removed 4 bases at V and 6 bases at J, with 6 bases between. The CDR3 spans 11 residues. The CDR3 loop is CASSSAPEAFF. In nucleotides, the CDR3 is TGTGCCAGCAGCTCAGCCCCTGAAGCTTTCTTT. Full variable domain (missing parts from reference TRBV7-9 and TRBJ1-1): DTGVSQNPRHKITKRGQNVTFRCDPISEHNRLYWYRQTLGQGPEFLTYFQNEAQLEKSRLLSDRFSAERPKGSFSTLEIQRTEQGDSAMYLCASSSAPEAFFGQGTRLTVV.

This clonotype was observed a few times. This chain uses TRBV2 with TRBJ2-7; weak D call: TRBD2 (5 bases). Germline loops: CDR1 SNHLY, CDR2 FYNNEI. This CDR3 region has 15 residues. Trimming removed 7 bases at V and 2 bases at J, with 18 bases between. CDR3 nucleotide sequence: TGTGCCAGCACTTGGAGTGAGGAACTAGCCTACGAGCAGTACTTC. It yields the protein CASTWSEELAYEQYF.

The chain joins TRBV29-1 to TRBJ2-3, with a tentative D call TRBD1 (7 bases). The CDR3 spans 15 residues. The germline V gene encodes CDR1 SQVTM and CDR2 ANQGSEA. The V gene lost 6 bases and the J gene lost 1 base, with 17 bases spanning the gap. The CDR3 nucleotides are TGCAGCGTAGGGAGGACAGGTACGGGCACAGATACGCAGTATTTT. Protein sequence: CSVGRTGTGTDTQYF.

The chain uses TRBV15 and TRBJ2-5; maybe TRBD1 (6 bases). The V end was cut by 3 bases, the J end by 5 bases, with 10 bases between. The CDR3 length is 13 residues. Germline V gives CDR1 LNHNV, CDR2 YYDKDF (reference sequence). The CDR3 DNA sequence: TGTGCCACCAGCAGGGCCGACAGGGAGACCCAGTACTTC. This encodes CATSRADRETQYF.

The chain couples TRBV5-5 to TRBJ2-5, with a weak D call TRBD1 (6 bases). The CDR3 consists of 16 residues. Trimming removed 6 bases at V and 2 bases at J, with 20 bases between. CDR1 is SGHKS and CDR2 is YYEKEE in the germline V gene (reference sequence). DNA for the CDR3: TGTGCCAGCACCTCGGATGGGGGCCCCGTTCAAGAGACCCAGTACTTC. It codes for CASTSDGGPVQETQYF.

The chain has TRBV5-6 and TRBJ2-3; D is unresolved. Germline V gives CDR1 SGHDT, CDR2 YYEEEE. This CDR3 has 15 amino acids. Trimming took 5 bases from V and 4 from J, leaving 17 bases between them. CDR3 sequence (DNA): TGTGCCAGCAGTCATTTCCTCCGGGCAGCAGATACGCAGTATTTT. As protein: CASSHFLRAADTQYF.

This clonotype was picked up a small number of times. J is TRBJ1-4 and V is TRBV5-1, with 7 positions matching TRBD1. The CDR3 spans 14 residues. J lost 5 bases, V lost 4 bases, and 5 bases had no gene match. Germline values: CDR1 SGHRS, CDR2 YFSETQ. In DNA, the CDR3 is TGCGCCAGCAGCCACGGGACAGAGAATGAAAAACTGTTTTTT. It codes for CASSHGTENEKLFF.

This clonotype was counted only a few times. V is TRBV7-8 and J is TRBJ2-3; a weak D match, TRBD2 (5 bases). The CDR3 sequence is 13 residues long. V lost 4 bases to trimming and J lost 4 bases, with 9 bases between them. The germline gives CDR1 SGHVS, CDR2 FQNEAQ. CDR3 sequence: CASSSLAADTQYF. The CDR3 bases are TGTGCCAGCAGCTCCCTAGCTGCAGATACGCAGTATTTT.

CDR3 residues: CASSLDPGFSGNTIYF. As DNA, the CDR3 is TGTGCCAGCAGCTTAGATCCCGGGTTCTCTGGAAACACCATATATTTT. The genes are TRBV7-2 and TRBJ1-3; no clear D. The CDR3 is made up of 16 amino acids. Germline CDR1 reads SGHTA; CDR2 reads FQGNSA. Between the trimmed V and J ends, which lost 1 base and 0 bases, there was a span of 10 bases.

This clonotype was seen only a few times. The chain joins TRBV27 to TRBJ2-3; 8 bases match TRBD2. With V trimmed by 8 bases and J by 3 bases, 19 bases remained unmatched. This CDR3 comprises 18 residues. The germline gives CDR1 MNHEY, CDR2 SMNVEV (reference sequence). The CDR3 protein is CASGIRVGTRSSTDTQYF. The CDR3 nucleotides are TGTGCCAGCGGTATCCGGGTAGGGACTAGGTCTTCAACAGATACGCAGTATTTT.